This record covers a single TCR beta chain. Its antigen is not known. This sample is part of a study of T cell responses to AZD1222 COVID-19 vaccine. Whole-study results and caveats: Along spike, vaccine-associated CD4 TCRs were found throughout, with dominance at 160-218 and 743-854. Seropositivity was recorded at baseline in only a handful of AZD1222 recipients. Following two doses of AZD1222, Spike-specific TCR breadth and depth rose.

Germline CDR1 and CDR2: MDHEN and SYDVKM. V was cut by 1 base and J by 3 bases, with 4 bases left in between. This CDR3 region has 12 residues. Using immunoSEQ multiplex PCR, the repertoire was profiled, and TCRdb retains in-frame clones only, with some absent. The sample has about 140,000 clones; roughly 85% are singletons. The sequencing here drew on peripheral blood, taken 28 days after the second dose of the MenACWY control vaccine. The chain uses TRBV28 and TRBJ2-7; D gene uncertain. This clonotype was obtained from an adult who received the MenACWY meningococcal vaccine as a control. Written as DNA, the CDR3 is TGTGCCAGCAGTTTATTAAGCTACGAGCAGTACTTC. Amino acid sequence: CASSLLSYEQYF.